This TCR beta chain was captured in a study of control samples from healthy donors and cancer patients. Generated by immunoSEQ multiplex PCR, the TCRdb table keeps only in-frame clones and is missing some. The table lists more than 100,000 clones, roughly 90% of them singletons. Trimming pared 7 bases from V and 5 bases from J, leaving 12 bases between. The CDR3 covers 13 residues. CDR1 SNHLY and CDR2 FYNNEI come from the germline V gene. The sequenced sample was blood. The chain links TRBV2 to TRBJ2-1; unclear D gene. This clonotype was sampled from a man between 18 and 35 years old in good health. CDR3 DNA sequence: TGTGCCAGCACCCCGCAATGGGACAATGAGCAGTTCTTC. Its translation: CASTPQWDNEQFF.